The TCR beta chain described here comes from a study of PD-1 blockade in classical Hodgkin lymphoma. Every patient had relapsed following autologous stem cell transplantation, and cohorts differed in brentuximab vedotin exposure. Concerning this clone itself: What it binds is unknown.

Germline CDR1 reads SQVTM; CDR2 reads ANQGSEA. The CDR3 extends over 14 amino acids. Unmatched junction bases numbered 4, after V lost 4 bases and J lost 4 bases. Clones were read by immunoSEQ multiplex PCR, and TCRdb kept only the in-frame ones, dropping some. The sample consists of about 26,000 clones, over 75% of them appearing once. General study results and limits: Baseline TCR diversity was reportedly lower in newly diagnosed patients than in healthy donors. It was reported as lower still in relapsed/refractory patients.

This specimen consisted of peripheral blood mononuclear cells (PBMCs), obtained at baseline. The sequence derives from a human donor with classical Hodgkin lymphoma. The V and J genes are TRBV29-1 and TRBJ2-5; 12 bases are shared with TRBD1. The CDR3 bases are TGCAGCGTTGGGGACAGGGGGCAGGTAGAGACCCAGTACTTC. This gives the protein CSVGDRGQVETQYF.